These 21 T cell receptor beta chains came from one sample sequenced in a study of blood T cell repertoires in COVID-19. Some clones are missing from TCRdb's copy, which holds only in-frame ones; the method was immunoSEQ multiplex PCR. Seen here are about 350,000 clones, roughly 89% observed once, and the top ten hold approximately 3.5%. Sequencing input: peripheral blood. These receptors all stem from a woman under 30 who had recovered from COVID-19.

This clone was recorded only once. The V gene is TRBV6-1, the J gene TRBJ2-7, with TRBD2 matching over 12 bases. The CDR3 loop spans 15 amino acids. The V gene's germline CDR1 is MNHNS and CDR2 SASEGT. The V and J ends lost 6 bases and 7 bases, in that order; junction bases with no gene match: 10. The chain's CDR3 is CASSKLAGGSGEQYV. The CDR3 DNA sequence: TGTGCCAGCAGCAAACTAGCGGGAGGCTCGGGGGAGCAGTACGTC.

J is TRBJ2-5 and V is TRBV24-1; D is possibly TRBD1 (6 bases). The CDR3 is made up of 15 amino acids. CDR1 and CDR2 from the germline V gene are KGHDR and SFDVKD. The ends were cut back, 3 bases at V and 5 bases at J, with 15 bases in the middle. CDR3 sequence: CATSDAAGAGETQYF. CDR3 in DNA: TGTGCCACCAGTGATGCAGCAGGGGCCGGGGAGACCCAGTACTTC.

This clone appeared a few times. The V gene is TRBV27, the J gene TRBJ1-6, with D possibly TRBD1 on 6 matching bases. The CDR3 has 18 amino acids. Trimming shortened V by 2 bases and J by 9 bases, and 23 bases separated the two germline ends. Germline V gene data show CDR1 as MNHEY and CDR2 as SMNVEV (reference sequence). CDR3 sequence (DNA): TGTGCCAGCAGTTTAAGTCGGGTTGCAGGGGTGGCTAGTTCACCCCTCCACTTT. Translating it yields CASSLSRVAGVASSPLHF.

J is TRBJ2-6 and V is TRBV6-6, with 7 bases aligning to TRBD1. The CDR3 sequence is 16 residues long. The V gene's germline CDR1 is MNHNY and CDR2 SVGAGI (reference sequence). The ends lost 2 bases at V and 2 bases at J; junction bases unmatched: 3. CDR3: CASSYTTGAGANVLTF. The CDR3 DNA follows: TGTGCCAGCAGTTACACTACAGGGGCTGGGGCCAACGTCCTGACTTTC.

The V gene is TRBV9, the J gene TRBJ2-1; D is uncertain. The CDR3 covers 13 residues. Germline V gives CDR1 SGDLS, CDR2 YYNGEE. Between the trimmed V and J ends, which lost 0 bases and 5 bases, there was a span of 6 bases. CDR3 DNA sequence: TGTGCCAGCAGCGTAGATCTCCACAATGAGCAGTTCTTC. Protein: CASSVDLHNEQFF.

Here the CDR3 reads CASSQSRGLSYQETQYF. The CDR3 region has the DNA TGCGCCAGCAGCCAATCCAGGGGGCTCTCGTACCAAGAGACCCAGTACTTC. The V and J genes are TRBV4-3 and TRBJ2-5, with 8 bases fitting TRBD1. The CDR3 spans 17 residues. Germline V gives CDR1 LGHNA, CDR2 YSLEER. Losses at the gene ends were 2 bases for V and 0 bases for J; bases not matched to a gene: 8.

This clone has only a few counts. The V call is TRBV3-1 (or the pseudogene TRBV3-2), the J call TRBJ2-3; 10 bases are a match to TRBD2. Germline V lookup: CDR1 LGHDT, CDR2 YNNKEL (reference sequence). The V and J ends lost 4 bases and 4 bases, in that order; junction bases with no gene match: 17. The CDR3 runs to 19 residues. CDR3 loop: CASSPRGRRASGRPDTQYF. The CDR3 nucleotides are TGTGCCAGCAGCCCCAGGGGGCGAAGGGCTAGCGGGAGACCAGATACGCAGTATTTT.

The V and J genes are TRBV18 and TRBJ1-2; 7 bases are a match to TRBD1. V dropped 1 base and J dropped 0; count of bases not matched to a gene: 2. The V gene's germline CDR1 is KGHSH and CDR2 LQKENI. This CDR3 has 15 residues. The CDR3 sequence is CASSPQGAPNYGYTF. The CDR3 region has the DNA TGTGCCAGCTCACCACAGGGGGCACCTAACTATGGCTACACCTTC. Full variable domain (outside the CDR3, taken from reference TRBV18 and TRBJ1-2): NAGVMQNPRHLVRRRGQEARLRCSPMKGHSHVYWYRQLPEEGLKFMVYLQKENIIDESGMPKERFSAEFPKEGPSILRIQQVVRGDSAAYFCASSPQGAPNYGYTFGSGTRLTVV.

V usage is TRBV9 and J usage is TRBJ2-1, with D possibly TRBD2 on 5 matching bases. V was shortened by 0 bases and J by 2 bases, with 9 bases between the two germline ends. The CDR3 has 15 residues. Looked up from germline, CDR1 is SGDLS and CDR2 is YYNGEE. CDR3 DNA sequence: TGTGCCAGCAGCGTAGAACCGGGAACCTACAATGAGCAGTTCTTC. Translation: CASSVEPGTYNEQFF.

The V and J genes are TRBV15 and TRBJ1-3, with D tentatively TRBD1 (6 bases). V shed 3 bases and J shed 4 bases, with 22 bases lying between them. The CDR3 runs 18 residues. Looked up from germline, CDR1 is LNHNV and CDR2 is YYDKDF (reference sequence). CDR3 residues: CATSRGPAGGRIGNTIYF. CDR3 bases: TGTGCCACCAGCAGGGGTCCCGCTGGGGGCCGTATCGGAAACACCATATATTTT.

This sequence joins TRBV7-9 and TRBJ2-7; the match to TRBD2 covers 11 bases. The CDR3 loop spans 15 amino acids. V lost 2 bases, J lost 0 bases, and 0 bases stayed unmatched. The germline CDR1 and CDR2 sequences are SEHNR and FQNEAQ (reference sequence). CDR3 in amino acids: CASSLTSGGSYEQYV. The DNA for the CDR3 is TGTGCCAGCAGCTTAACTAGCGGGGGCTCCTACGAGCAGTACGTC.

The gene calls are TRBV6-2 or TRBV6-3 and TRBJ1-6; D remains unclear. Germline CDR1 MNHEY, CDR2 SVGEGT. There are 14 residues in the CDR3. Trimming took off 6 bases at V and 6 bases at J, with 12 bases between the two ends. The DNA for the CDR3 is TGTGCCAGCAGCTCCGGGAGACGTAATTCACCCCTCCACTTT. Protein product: CASSSGRRNSPLHF.

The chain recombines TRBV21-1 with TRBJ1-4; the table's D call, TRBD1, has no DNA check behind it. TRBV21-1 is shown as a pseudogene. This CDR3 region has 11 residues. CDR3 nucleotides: TGTGCCAGCAGAAGACAGGGGCGGCTGTTTTTT. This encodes CASRRQGRLFF.

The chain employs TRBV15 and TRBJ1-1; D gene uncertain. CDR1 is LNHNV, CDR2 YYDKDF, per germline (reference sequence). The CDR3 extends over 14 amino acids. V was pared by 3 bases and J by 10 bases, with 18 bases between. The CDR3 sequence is CATSSLPPTIRAFF. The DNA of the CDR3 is TGTGCCACCAGCAGTTTGCCGCCGACAATTAGAGCTTTCTTT.

DNA of the CDR3: TGCGCCAGCAGCCCGACTAGATTCTCCTACAATGAGCAGTTCTTC. As protein: CASSPTRFSYNEQFF. This rearrangement joins TRBV4-3 to TRBJ2-1; possibly TRBD2 for D (6 bases). Trimming took 4 bases from V and 0 from J, leaving 10 bases between them. Germline CDR1 and CDR2: LGHNA and YSLEER. CDR3 length: 15 residues.

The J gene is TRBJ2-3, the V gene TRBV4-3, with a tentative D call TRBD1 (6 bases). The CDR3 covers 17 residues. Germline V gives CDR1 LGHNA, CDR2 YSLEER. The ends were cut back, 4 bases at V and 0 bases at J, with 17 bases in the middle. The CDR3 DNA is TGCGCCAGCAGCCCAGGGGTGGGAGCGGCGAGCACAGATACGCAGTATTTT. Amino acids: CASSPGVGAASTDTQYF.

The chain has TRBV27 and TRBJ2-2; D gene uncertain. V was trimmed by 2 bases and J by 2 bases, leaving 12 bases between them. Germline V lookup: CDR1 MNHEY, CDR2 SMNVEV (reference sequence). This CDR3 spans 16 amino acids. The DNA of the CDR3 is TGTGCCAGCAGTTTACGTTATCCCCCCAACACCGGGGAGCTGTTTTTT. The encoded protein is CASSLRYPPNTGELFF.

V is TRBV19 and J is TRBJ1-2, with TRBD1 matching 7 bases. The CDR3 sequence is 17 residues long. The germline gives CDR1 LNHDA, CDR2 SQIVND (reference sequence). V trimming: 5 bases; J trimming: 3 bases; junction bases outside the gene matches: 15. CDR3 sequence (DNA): TGTGCCAGTAGTTCATTCGCAGGGGGTCGGGGCGACTATGGCTACACCTTC. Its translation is CASSSFAGGRGDYGYTF.

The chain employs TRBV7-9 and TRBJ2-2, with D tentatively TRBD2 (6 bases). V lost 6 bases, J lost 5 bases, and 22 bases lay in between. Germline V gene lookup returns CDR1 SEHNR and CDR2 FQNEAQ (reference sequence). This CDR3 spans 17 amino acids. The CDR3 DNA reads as TGTGCCAGCAGTAGTTCAAGGCCGGGAGTATCAACCGGGGAGCTGTTTTTT. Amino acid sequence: CASSSSRPGVSTGELFF.

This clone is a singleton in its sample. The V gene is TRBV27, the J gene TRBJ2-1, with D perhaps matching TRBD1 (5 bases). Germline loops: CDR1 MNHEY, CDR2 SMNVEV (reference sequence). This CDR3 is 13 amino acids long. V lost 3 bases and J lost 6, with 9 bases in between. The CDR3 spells CASSLGRVNEQFF. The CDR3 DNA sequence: TGTGCCAGCAGTTTGGGCAGGGTCAATGAGCAGTTCTTC.

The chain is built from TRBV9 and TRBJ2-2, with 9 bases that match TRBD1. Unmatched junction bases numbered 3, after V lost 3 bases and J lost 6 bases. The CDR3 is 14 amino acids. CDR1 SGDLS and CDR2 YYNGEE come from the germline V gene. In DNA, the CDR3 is TGTGCCAGCAGCGCCAGGGACAGGGCCGGGGAGCTGTTTTTT. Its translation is CASSARDRAGELFF.